These T cell receptor beta chains were read from a single sample in a study of patients and donors after allogeneic stem cell transplantation. TCRdb processed the RT-PCR reads anew with MiXCR; each CDR3 protein has one entry. The data contain approximately 9,500 distinct CDR3 sequences, approximately 4% of them singletons. The sample taken for sequencing was blood, either unsorted or a sorted T cell fraction (not recorded which). The receptors here all came from a human donor who was either an allogeneic HSCT recipient or a stem cell or donor lymphocyte infusion donor (not recorded which). It is not recorded whose cells these are; they may come from a transplant donor. Each CDR3 is given with its conserved first and last residue. D genes are given only for firm matches. Not all rows give a size; the values are once, few, many and, for expanded clones, a class.

J | D | V | size | CDR3 | DNA
TRBJ2-1 | TRBD2 | TRBV5-8 | - | CASSYAGLAGYNEQFF | TGTGCCAGCAGCTATGCGGGACTAGCGGGGTACAATGAGCAGTTCTTC
TRBJ2-7 | TRBD2 | TRBV12-3/TRBV12-4 | medium-sized | CASSPGLAVYEQYF | TGTGCCAGCAGTCCAGGACTAGCGGTGTACGAGCAGTACTTC
TRBJ1-1 | - | TRBV11-2 | many | CASSFRGRNTEAFF | TGTGCCAGCAGCTTCAGGGGTCGAAACACTGAAGCTTTCTTT
TRBJ1-1 | - | TRBV6-2/TRBV6-3 | many | CASSYRKGEIINTEAFF | TGTGCCAGCAGTTACCGGAAAGGGGAGATAATTAACACTGAAGCTTTCTTT
TRBJ2-7 | - | TRBV12-3/TRBV12-4 | many | CASSLKGLEQYF | TGTGCCAGCAGTTTGAAGGGTCTCGAGCAGTACTTC
TRBJ1-1 | - | TRBV6-2/TRBV6-3 | many | CASSSTGNTEAFF | TGTGCCAGCAGCTCCACAGGGAACACTGAAGCTTTCTTT
TRBJ2-7 | - | TRBV12-3/TRBV12-4 | many | CASSRQGTYEQYF | TGTGCCAGCAGTCGCCAGGGTACCTACGAGCAGTACTTC
TRBJ2-2 | TRBD2 | TRBV6-2/TRBV6-3 | medium-sized | CASSRRTSGNTGELFF | TGTGCCAGCTCAAGAAGGACTAGCGGGAACACCGGGGAGCTGTTTTTT
TRBJ1-1 | - | TRBV27 | many | CASSFLGTPRRKAFF | TGTGCCAGCAGTTTCCTCGGGACGCCCCGGCGAAAAGCTTTCTTT
TRBJ1-5 | - | TRBV10-3 | many | CAISIAGDNQPQHF | TGTGCCATCAGCATCGCCGGCGACAATCAGCCCCAGCATTTT
TRBJ2-1 | - | TRBV30 | - | CAWSPQGIKQFF | TGTGCCTGGAGTCCACAAGGGATTAAGCAGTTCTTC
TRBJ2-3 | - | TRBV7-2 | many | CASSPAPRGEGTDTQYF | TGTGCCAGCAGCCCCGCTCCCCGGGGAGAGGGCACAGATACGCAGTATTTT
TRBJ1-6 | - | TRBV11-2 | medium-sized | CASSLGSSNSPLHF | TGTGCCAGCAGCTTAGGGTCAAGTAATTCACCCCTCCACTTT
TRBJ2-5 | - | TRBV4-3 | medium-sized | CASSQDKEETQYF | TGCGCCAGCAGCCAAGATAAGGAAGAGACCCAGTACTTC
TRBJ2-3 | TRBD2 | TRBV20-1 | many | CSAKTSGVTDTQYF | TGCAGTGCCAAAACTAGCGGGGTCACAGATACGCAGTATTTT
TRBJ2-5 | TRBD2 | TRBV5-5 | many | CASSLTSGQETQYF | TGTGCCAGCAGCCTAACTAGCGGTCAAGAGACCCAGTACTTC
TRBJ1-3 | - | TRBV18 | many | CASSSGTVGNTIYF | TGTGCCAGCTCGTCCGGGACGGTTGGAAACACCATATATTTT